This T cell receptor (beta chain) comes out of a study of blood T cell repertoires in COVID-19. About the research overall: Italy, Spain and the United States were the sources of the convalescent and acute COVID-19 samples. Sources were T cells, B-cell-depleted T cells, or PBMCs; the material itself was cDNA or gDNA.

Participants were aged about 18 to 95 years, lived in over 20 US areas, and enrolled virtually. On this clone: Other DNA sequences in this specimen translate into the identical CDR3.

Authors' analysis steps: Reference gene primer amplification gave nucleated cell count estimates. Some clones are missing from TCRdb's copy, which holds only in-frame ones; the method was immunoSEQ multiplex PCR. That table gives V, J and clone size, and the DNA gave D and trimming. The sample includes fewer than 200,000 clones, over 70% of them seen just once. The CDR3 has 13 amino acids. V lost 4 bases, J lost 3 bases, and 0 bases stayed unmatched. CDR1 LNHDA and CDR2 SQIVND come from the germline V gene (reference sequence). This rearrangement joins TRBV19 to TRBJ2-3, with 8 bases fitting TRBD2. The sequencing sample was made of PBMCs or T cells enriched from blood (not recorded which). The sequence derives from a woman between 35 and 50 years old with acute COVID-19. The CDR3 here is CASSTGGTDTQYF. The CDR3 nucleotides are TGTGCCAGTAGTACGGGGGGGACAGATACGCAGTATTTT.